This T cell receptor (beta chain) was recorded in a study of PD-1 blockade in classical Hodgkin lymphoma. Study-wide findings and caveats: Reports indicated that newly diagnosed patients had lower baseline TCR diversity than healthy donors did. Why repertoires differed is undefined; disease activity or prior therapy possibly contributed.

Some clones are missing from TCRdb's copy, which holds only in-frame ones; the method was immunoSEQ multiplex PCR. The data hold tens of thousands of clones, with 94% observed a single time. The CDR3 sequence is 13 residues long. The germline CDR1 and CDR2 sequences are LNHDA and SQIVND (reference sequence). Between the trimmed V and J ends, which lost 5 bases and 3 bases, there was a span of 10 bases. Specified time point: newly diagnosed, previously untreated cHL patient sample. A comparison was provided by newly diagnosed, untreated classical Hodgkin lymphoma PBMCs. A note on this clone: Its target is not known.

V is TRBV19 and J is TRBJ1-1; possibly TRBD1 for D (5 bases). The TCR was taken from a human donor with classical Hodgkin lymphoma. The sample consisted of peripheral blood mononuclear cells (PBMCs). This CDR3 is CASSGQGHTEAFF. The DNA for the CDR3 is TGTGCCAGTAGTGGCCAGGGCCACACTGAAGCTTTCTTT.